The rows below give T cell receptor beta chains drawn from one sample of a study of blood T cell repertoires in COVID-19. The protocol was immunoSEQ multiplex PCR, while the TCRdb copy is restricted to in-frame clones and leaves out a portion. The sample consists of around 150,000 clones, 84% of them appearing once. The sequencing input was PBMCs or T cells enriched from blood (not recorded which). These TCRs come from a woman aged 45-65 years with acute COVID-19. Each CDR3 is given with its conserved first and last residue. The D gene is left open where the match is weak. Some rows have no size entry. The others give once, few or many, or a class for an expanded clone.

CDR3 protein: CASTLTGSNYGYTF; CDR3 DNA: TGTGCCAGCACCTTGACAGGGTCGAACTATGGCTACACCTTC; J gene: TRBJ1-2; D gene: TRBD1; V gene: TRBV27; clone size: -
CDR3 protein: CASSGGLAGAETQYF; CDR3 DNA: TGTGCCAGCAGTGGGGGACTAGCGGGAGCGGAGACCCAGTACTTC; J gene: TRBJ2-5; D gene: TRBD2; V gene: TRBV25-1; clone size: -
CDR3 protein: CASSASGRRNEQFF; CDR3 DNA: TGTGCCAGCAGCGCTAGCGGGAGGAGGAATGAGCAGTTCTTC; J gene: TRBJ2-1; D gene: TRBD2; V gene: TRBV9; clone size: -
CDR3 protein: CASSPRTGQETQYF; CDR3 DNA: TGTGCCAGCAGCCCTCGGACAGGACAAGAGACCCAGTACTTC; J gene: TRBJ2-5; D gene: TRBD1; V gene: TRBV7-2; clone size: -
CDR3 protein: CASSQDRVAGYTF; CDR3 DNA: TGTGCCAGCTCACAAGACAGGGTAGCTGGCTACACCTTC; J gene: TRBJ1-2; D gene: TRBD1; V gene: TRBV18; clone size: -
CDR3 protein: CASSFSGRVTEQFF; CDR3 DNA: TGTGCCAGCAGCTTTAGCGGGAGGGTGACTGAGCAGTTCTTC; J gene: TRBJ2-1; D gene: TRBD2; V gene: TRBV7-9; clone size: -
CDR3 protein: CASSQRTADRVSHEQYF; CDR3 DNA: TGTGCCAGCAGCCAGCGAACGGCGGACAGGGTATCCCACGAGCAGTACTTC; J gene: TRBJ2-7; D gene: TRBD1; V gene: TRBV5-4; clone size: -
CDR3 protein: CASSLGRYEQFF; CDR3 DNA: TGTGCCAGCAGTCTCGGGAGATATGAGCAGTTCTTC; J gene: TRBJ2-1; D gene: -; V gene: TRBV11-3; clone size: -
CDR3 protein: CASTQGSRDQPQHF; CDR3 DNA: TGTGCCAGCACCCAGGGCTCAAGAGATCAGCCCCAGCATTTT; J gene: TRBJ1-5; D gene: -; V gene: TRBV7-8; clone size: few
CDR3 protein: CASRGGQAYNQPQHF; CDR3 DNA: TGTGCCAGCAGGGGGGGACAGGCCTACAATCAGCCCCAGCATTTT; J gene: TRBJ1-5; D gene: TRBD1; V gene: TRBV2; clone size: few
CDR3 protein: CASTLRDIFNEKLFF; CDR3 DNA: TGTGCCAGCACCTTAAGGGACATCTTTAATGAAAAACTGTTTTTT; J gene: TRBJ1-4; D gene: -; V gene: TRBV5-6; clone size: few
CDR3 protein: CASSLYRYRESNQPQHF; CDR3 DNA: TGTGCCAGCAGTTTATATCGGTACAGGGAAAGCAATCAGCCCCAGCATTTT; J gene: TRBJ1-5; D gene: -; V gene: TRBV28; clone size: once
CDR3 protein: CASRTDFKGIGTEAFF; CDR3 DNA: TGTGCCAGCAGGACCGATTTTAAGGGGATCGGGACTGAAGCTTTCTTT; J gene: TRBJ1-1; D gene: -; V gene: TRBV28; clone size: -
CDR3 protein: CASSLGRGLSPLHF; CDR3 DNA: TGCGCCAGCAGCTTGGGTAGGGGGCTCTCACCCCTCCACTTT; J gene: TRBJ1-6; D gene: TRBD1; V gene: TRBV5-1; clone size: -
CDR3 protein: CASSVSTLNTEAFF; CDR3 DNA: TGTGCCAGCAGCGTATCGACTCTGAACACTGAAGCTTTCTTT; J gene: TRBJ1-1; D gene: -; V gene: TRBV9; clone size: -
CDR3 protein: CASSQALASVGTDTQYF; CDR3 DNA: TGTGCCAGCAGCCAAGCGTTGGCTAGCGTGGGCACAGATACGCAGTATTTT; J gene: TRBJ2-3; D gene: -; V gene: TRBV4-2; clone size: once
CDR3 protein: CASSPRTNSYEQYF; CDR3 DNA: TGTGCCAGCAGCCCTAGGACAAACTCCTACGAGCAGTACTTC; J gene: TRBJ2-7; D gene: -; V gene: TRBV7-9; clone size: -
CDR3 protein: CASSEKSARNEQFF; CDR3 DNA: TGTGCCAGCAGTGAAAAGTCGGCCAGGAATGAGCAGTTCTTC; J gene: TRBJ2-1; D gene: -; V gene: TRBV6-1; clone size: -
CDR3 protein: CASSFDTSWANEQFF; CDR3 DNA: TGCGCCAGCAGCTTTGATACTAGCTGGGCCAATGAGCAGTTCTTC; J gene: TRBJ2-1; D gene: -; V gene: TRBV5-1; clone size: -
CDR3 protein: CTSSRHIFGGASNGYTF; CDR3 DNA: TGCACCAGCTCTAGGCATATTTTTGGGGGGGCTTCGAATGGCTACACCTTC; J gene: TRBJ1-2; D gene: -; V gene: TRBV1; clone size: -
CDR3 protein: CASSRTSPPNTGELFF; CDR3 DNA: TGTGCCAGCTCACGAACTAGCCCACCGAACACCGGGGAGCTGTTTTTT; J gene: TRBJ2-2; D gene: -; V gene: TRBV18; clone size: -
CDR3 protein: CASSGLAGGTYNEQFF; CDR3 DNA: TGTGCCAGCAGTGGTTTAGCGGGAGGAACCTACAATGAGCAGTTCTTC; J gene: TRBJ2-1; D gene: TRBD2; V gene: TRBV6-1; clone size: -
CDR3 protein: CASSTLGGGVSTDTQYF; CDR3 DNA: TGTGCCAGTAGTACCCTGGGGGGGGGCGTAAGTACAGATACGCAGTATTTT; J gene: TRBJ2-3; D gene: -; V gene: TRBV19; clone size: -
CDR3 protein: CASSEPGQAKDTQYF; CDR3 DNA: TGTGCCAGCAGTGAACCTGGACAGGCCAAAGATACGCAGTATTTT; J gene: TRBJ2-3; D gene: TRBD1; V gene: TRBV25-1; clone size: -
CDR3 protein: CASSPLGLAGVGETQYF; CDR3 DNA: TGTGCCAGCAGCCCTCTGGGACTAGCGGGAGTAGGGGAGACCCAGTACTTC; J gene: TRBJ2-5; D gene: TRBD2; V gene: TRBV9; clone size: -
CDR3 protein: CASSTTTGSYGYTF; CDR3 DNA: TGTGCCAGCAGCACCACGACAGGGAGCTATGGCTACACCTTC; J gene: TRBJ1-2; D gene: TRBD1; V gene: TRBV5-4; clone size: -
CDR3 protein: CASSRGTLPYGYTF; CDR3 DNA: TGTGCCAGCAGCAGGGGGACACTCCCTTATGGCTACACCTTC; J gene: TRBJ1-2; D gene: -; V gene: TRBV5-6; clone size: once
CDR3 protein: CAWDPGLAGGGDTQYF; CDR3 DNA: TGTGCCTGGGACCCGGGACTAGCGGGCGGCGGGGATACGCAGTATTTT; J gene: TRBJ2-3; D gene: TRBD2; V gene: TRBV30; clone size: -
CDR3 protein: CASSQWASGQTYEQYF; CDR3 DNA: TGTGCCAGCAGCCAATGGGCCTCCGGACAGACCTACGAGCAGTACTTC; J gene: TRBJ2-7; D gene: -; V gene: TRBV5-6; clone size: -
CDR3 protein: CATSSNLALPGNEQFF; CDR3 DNA: TGTGCCACCAGCAGCAACCTAGCGCTCCCGGGGAATGAGCAGTTCTTC; J gene: TRBJ2-1; D gene: -; V gene: TRBV15; clone size: -
CDR3 protein: CASSPLTVKNTEAFF; CDR3 DNA: TGTGCCAGCTCACCACTTACGGTAAAGAACACTGAAGCTTTCTTT; J gene: TRBJ1-1; D gene: -; V gene: TRBV18; clone size: few
CDR3 protein: CASRSAVLEKLFF; CDR3 DNA: TGTGCCAGCAGATCGGCGGTTCTAGAAAAACTGTTTTTT; J gene: TRBJ1-4; D gene: -; V gene: TRBV12-3/TRBV12-4; clone size: -
CDR3 protein: CASTLGQEGFYGYTF; CDR3 DNA: TGTGCCAGTACACTAGGACAGGAGGGGTTCTATGGCTACACCTTC; J gene: TRBJ1-2; D gene: TRBD1; V gene: TRBV19; clone size: -
CDR3 protein: CASSPDRVGAEQYF; CDR3 DNA: TGTGCCAGCTCACCCGACAGGGTCGGGGCCGAGCAGTACTTC; J gene: TRBJ2-7; D gene: TRBD1; V gene: TRBV18; clone size: once
CDR3 protein: CASSQQGSSGNTIYF; CDR3 DNA: TGCGCCAGCAGTCAACAGGGTAGCTCTGGAAACACCATATATTTT; J gene: TRBJ1-3; D gene: -; V gene: TRBV5-1; clone size: -
CDR3 protein: CASSFGTSGSTDTQYF; CDR3 DNA: TGTGCCAGCAGTTTCGGGACTAGCGGGAGCACAGATACGCAGTATTTT; J gene: TRBJ2-3; D gene: TRBD2; V gene: TRBV6-2/TRBV6-3; clone size: -
CDR3 protein: CASSLGLAGTEAFF; CDR3 DNA: TGTGCCAGCAGCTTAGGGCTGGCTGGCACTGAAGCTTTCTTT; J gene: TRBJ1-1; D gene: -; V gene: TRBV7-9; clone size: -
CDR3 protein: CASSVQGNNEKLFF; CDR3 DNA: TGTGCCAGCAGCGTACAGGGGAATAATGAAAAACTGTTTTTT; J gene: TRBJ1-4; D gene: -; V gene: TRBV9; clone size: -
CDR3 protein: CASSPTHGLAASTYNEQFF; CDR3 DNA: TGTGCCAGCAGCCCCACTCACGGACTAGCGGCTTCGACCTACAATGAGCAGTTCTTC; J gene: TRBJ2-1; D gene: TRBD2; V gene: TRBV9; clone size: -